The T cell receptor (beta chain) under discussion was sequenced for a study of PD-L1 blockade in urothelial cancer. Time point of the sample: pretreatment peripheral blood. Each PCR contained spiked-in synthetic TCR analog templates. TCRdb's copy holds only in-frame clones and misses some; the assay was immunoSEQ multiplex PCR. The sample shows 85,000 to 95,000 clones, around 89% of them seen only once. The CDR3 is 15 residues long. The germline V gene has CDR1 SGHTA and CDR2 FQGTGA. After removal of 8 bases from V and 3 bases from J, the junction contained 7 bases not matched to a gene. This rearrangement joins TRBV7-3 to TRBJ2-2; 9 bases match TRBD1. This clonotype was obtained from a woman older than 75 with urothelial cancer. Here the sequenced sample was PBMCs, taken around atezolizumab (anti-PD-L1) treatment. The CDR3 nucleotides are TGTGCCAGCGCACAAACAGGGGGCCACACCGGGGAGCTGTTTTTT. Encoded protein: CASAQTGGHTGELFF.